Listed here are 30 T cell receptor beta chains from one sample, sequenced in a study of blood T cell repertoires in COVID-19. The method was immunoSEQ multiplex PCR; TCRdb's version includes in-frame clones alone and lacks a portion of them. The data show some 70,000 clones, around 86% seen once. What was sequenced was peripheral blood. These receptors originate from a man in his forties or fifties with active COVID-19.

This chain connects TRBV5-4 to TRBJ1-4, with TRBD1 as a possible D gene (5 bases). CDR1 is SGHNT and CDR2 is YYREEE in the germline V gene (reference sequence). The CDR3 has 15 amino acids. Between the trimmed V and J ends, which lost 0 bases and 7 bases, there was a span of 13 bases. In DNA, the CDR3 is TGTGCCAGCAGCTTGGGAGGGGCTAGCGGTGAAAAACTGTTTTTT. Protein sequence: CASSLGGASGEKLFF.

The chain carries TRBV5-1 and TRBJ2-3, with a weak D call TRBD1 (5 bases). This CDR3 is built from 15 residues. Trimming stripped 1 base from V and 4 bases from J, with 13 bases between. CDR1 and CDR2 (germline): SGHRS, YFSETQ. The CDR3 coding sequence is TGCGCCAGCAGCTTGCGGTCAGGGAACCCAGATACGCAGTATTTT. Translated: CASSLRSGNPDTQYF.

J is TRBJ2-2 and V is TRBV6-5, with D uncertain. The germline V gene has CDR1 MNHEY and CDR2 SVGAGI. V was clipped by 6 bases and J by 4 bases, with 9 bases between them. This CDR3 has 13 amino acids. The CDR3 sequence: CASRRDFTGELFF. The CDR3 region has the DNA TGTGCCAGCAGGAGAGACTTCACCGGGGAGCTGTTTTTT.

The V gene is TRBV6-2 or TRBV6-3, the J gene TRBJ2-7; maybe TRBD1 (5 bases). Germline CDR1 reads MNHEY; CDR2 reads SVGEGT. The CDR3 covers 18 residues. Trimming pared 4 bases from V and 2 bases from J, leaving 24 bases between. CDR3: CASSSLVVWGGLTYEQYF. The CDR3 coding sequence is TGTGCCAGCAGTTCGTTGGTTGTCTGGGGCGGCTTAACCTACGAGCAGTACTTC.

The chain carries TRBV28 and TRBJ2-4; D perhaps matches TRBD1 (6 bases). The CDR3 runs to 14 residues. The V end lost 5 bases, the J end lost 6 bases, and 14 bases lay between the germline ends. Germline CDR1 MDHEN, CDR2 SYDVKM. The CDR3 is CASSPWSQGNIQYF. The CDR3 bases are TGTGCCAGCAGTCCCTGGTCACAGGGAAACATTCAGTACTTC.

This clone was observed once. V and J are TRBV9 and TRBJ2-2; D perhaps matches TRBD2 (5 bases). Trimming took off 0 bases at V and 4 bases at J, with 13 bases between the two ends. This CDR3 spans 16 amino acids. From germline, CDR1 is SGDLS and CDR2 YYNGEE. In nucleotides, the CDR3 is TGTGCCAGCAGCGTAGACGCGATGGGAGTCACCGGGGAGCTGTTTTTT. Its translation is CASSVDAMGVTGELFF.

The genes are TRBV4-1 and TRBJ2-3, with 13 positions matching TRBD2. V shed 3 bases, J shed 2 bases, and the junction held 11 bases outside the gene matches. Germline V CDR1 and CDR2: MGHRA, YSYEKL. The CDR3 is made up of 19 amino acids. The CDR3 here is CASSQNGGLAGITTDTQYF. The CDR3 bases are TGCGCCAGCAGCCAGAACGGGGGACTAGCGGGGATCACCACAGATACGCAGTATTTT.

The chain employs TRBV11-2 and TRBJ2-7; a weak D match, TRBD2 (6 bases). This CDR3 region has 15 residues. Germline values: CDR1 SGHAT, CDR2 FQNNGV. V was pared by 3 bases and J by 1 base, with 13 bases between. The CDR3 region has the DNA TGTGCCAGCAGCTTCCCAGGCGGGGCTTCCTACGAGCAGTACTTC. It encodes CASSFPGGASYEQYF. Full variable domain (missing parts from reference TRBV11-2 and TRBJ2-7): EAGVAQSPRYKIIEKRQSVAFWCNPISGHATLYWYQQILGQGPKLLIQFQNNGVVDDSQLPKDRFSAERLKGVDSTLKIQPAKLEDSAVYLCASSFPGGASYEQYFGPGTRLTVT.

There are a few counts of this clone. V is TRBV5-4 and J is TRBJ1-6, with 8 bases fitting TRBD1. The CDR3 totals 15 residues. The V gene end was trimmed by 4 bases and the J gene end by 7 bases; junction bases not matched to a gene: 7. Germline-derived CDR1 and CDR2 are SGHNT and YYREEE (reference sequence). This CDR3 reads CASSRSRDRNSPLHF. The CDR3 region has the DNA TGTGCCAGCAGCCGAAGCCGGGACAGGAATTCACCCCTCCACTTT.

The chain links TRBV19 to TRBJ2-3, with 9 positions matching TRBD2. The V gene's germline CDR1 is LNHDA and CDR2 SQIVND (reference sequence). This CDR3 contains 16 residues. Losses at the gene ends were 2 bases for V and 1 base for J; bases not matched to a gene: 4. CDR3 in amino acids: CASSIHLAGRTDTQYF. The CDR3 DNA is TGTGCCAGTAGTATACACCTAGCGGGACGCACAGATACGCAGTATTTT. Looking up the rest from reference TRBV19 and TRBJ2-3 gives the full variable domain: DGGITQSPKYLFRKEGQNVTLSCEQNLNHDAMYWYRQDPGQGLRLIYYSQIVNDFQKGDIAEGYSVSREKKESFPLTVTSAQKNPTAFYLCASSIHLAGRTDTQYFGPGTRLTVL.

V and J are TRBV4-3 and TRBJ2-7; weak D call: TRBD1 (5 bases). Germline V lookup: CDR1 LGHNA, CDR2 YSLEER. The CDR3 is 14 residues long. Deletions cut 0 bases from V and 8 bases from J, with 14 bases between. For the CDR3, the DNA is TGCGCCAGCAGCCAAGATCGAATAGGGGATAAGCAGTACTTC. The encoded protein is CASSQDRIGDKQYF.

CDR3 sequence (DNA): TGCGCCAGCAGTCAGATAACCCGACCAGCACCGGGCCGGGGCTATGGCTACACCTTC. This codes for CASSQITRPAPGRGYGYTF. The genes are TRBV23-1 and TRBJ1-2; D is unclear. TRBV23-1 is an ORF, with its function uncertain. CDR3 length: 19 residues. The ends were cut back, 3 bases at V and 4 bases at J, with 27 bases in the middle.

The chain uses TRBV20-1 and TRBJ2-6; tentatively, D is TRBD1 (6 bases). The CDR3 totals 17 residues. Germline CDR1 and CDR2: DFQATT and SNEGSKA (reference sequence). Between the trimmed V and J ends, which lost 3 bases and 2 bases, there was a span of 17 bases. Written as DNA, the CDR3 is TGCAGTGCTAGTCGACTTTACAGGGAAACTGGGGCCAACGTCCTGACTTTC. This encodes CSASRLYRETGANVLTF.

This chain links TRBV19 with TRBJ2-7; D not certain. The V end was cut by 4 bases, the J end by 3 bases, with 10 bases between. Germline CDR1 reads LNHDA; CDR2 reads SQIVND (reference sequence). There are 13 residues in the CDR3. Here the CDR3 DNA reads TGTGCCAGTAGTACAGGAACCTTCTACGAGCAGTACTTC. Translation gives CASSTGTFYEQYF.

This clone was seen a few times. The chain combines TRBV2 with TRBJ1-2, with TRBD1 identical over 8 bases. V lost 5 bases and J lost 7; bases outside the gene matches: 9. This CDR3 contains 14 residues. Germline lookup yields CDR1 SNHLY and CDR2 FYNNEI. CDR3 in DNA: TGTGCCAGCAGTCCCGGGACAGGATCGGGTGGCTACACCTTC. Translation gives CASSPGTGSGGYTF.

The genes are TRBV7-2 and TRBJ1-5; possible D gene TRBD1, 6 bases. The CDR3 loop spans 13 amino acids. The germline V and J ends were trimmed by 3 bases and 4 bases, with 7 bases remaining between them. Germline V gives CDR1 SGHTA, CDR2 FQGNSA. CDR3 sequence reads: CASSLGANQPQHF. The CDR3 DNA follows: TGTGCCAGCAGCTTGGGGGCTAATCAGCCCCAGCATTTT.

The V call is TRBV18, the J call TRBJ1-4; TRBD1 agrees at 9 bases. J was trimmed by 5 bases and V by 3 bases; bases with no gene match: 7. CDR1 is KGHSH and CDR2 is LQKENI in the germline V gene. The CDR3 extends over 16 amino acids. The CDR3 coding sequence is TGTGCCAGCTCACCCCCTATGGACAGGGGAAATGAAAAACTGTTTTTT. Translation: CASSPPMDRGNEKLFF.

V is TRBV7-2 and J is TRBJ2-3, with D tentatively TRBD2 (5 bases). The CDR3 has 13 residues. CDR1 and CDR2 from the germline V gene are SGHTA and FQGNSA. Trimming cost V 4 bases and J 4 bases, with 9 bases left between them. The CDR3 DNA reads TGTGCCAGCAGCTCCGACTACCCAGATACGCAGTATTTT. Amino acids: CASSSDYPDTQYF. Filled out from reference TRBV7-2 and TRBJ2-3, the complete variable domain reads GAGVSQSPSNKVTEKGKDVELRCDPISGHTALYWYRQSLGQGLEFLIYFQGNSAPDKSGLPSDRFSAERTGGSVSTLTIQRTQQEDSAVYLCASSSDYPDTQYFGPGTRLTVL.

This rearrangement joins TRBV27 to TRBJ2-1; 11 positions agree with TRBD1. Germline CDR1 reads MNHEY; CDR2 reads SMNVEV (reference sequence). The trim removed 8 bases at V and 4 bases at J, leaving 10 bases unmatched. The CDR3 is 16 amino acids. The DNA for the CDR3 is TGTGCCAGCCGCCTAGGGGGACAGGGGGGATACAATGAGCAGTTCTTC. Amino acids: CASRLGGQGGYNEQFF.

This clone has just one count. This chain connects TRBV4-3 to TRBJ2-3; 7 nucleotides agree with TRBD2. The germline V gene encodes CDR1 LGHNA and CDR2 YSLEER. V lost 1 base and J lost 0; bases outside the gene matches: 7. The CDR3 is made up of 17 amino acids. Here the CDR3 reads CASSQGGGRPSTDTQYF. The CDR3, as DNA: TGCGCCAGCAGCCAAGGAGGCGGGAGACCTAGCACAGATACGCAGTATTTT.

The chain combines TRBV7-3 with TRBJ2-1, with 11 bases identical to TRBD1. V lost 5 bases, J lost 3 bases, and 6 bases stayed unmatched. Germline V gene lookup returns CDR1 SGHTA and CDR2 FQGTGA. The CDR3 has 16 amino acids. This CDR3 reads CASSPQGTGGYNEQFF. CDR3 bases: TGTGCCAGCAGCCCACAGGGGACAGGGGGCTACAATGAGCAGTTCTTC. Drawing the rest from reference TRBV7-3 and TRBJ2-1, the complete variable domain is GAGVSQTPSNKVTEKGKYVELRCDPISGHTALYWYRQSLGQGPEFLIYFQGTGAADDSGLPNDRFFAVRPEGSVSTLKIQRTERGDSAVYLCASSPQGTGGYNEQFFGPGTRLTVL.

This clone came up once. The genes are TRBV4-2 and TRBJ2-1, with TRBD2 identical over 10 bases. J gave up 6 bases and V 0 bases, and 20 bases lay outside the gene matches. From germline, CDR1 is LGHNA and CDR2 YNFKEQ. The CDR3 consists of 21 residues. CDR3 loop: CASSQDPRFRSGRAFFNEQFF. The CDR3 region has the DNA TGTGCCAGCAGCCAAGATCCCCGGTTCAGGAGCGGGAGGGCCTTTTTCAATGAGCAGTTCTTC.

The sample holds one count of this clone. V and J are TRBV7-9 and TRBJ2-3; TRBD1 agrees at 8 bases. Trimming took 5 bases from V and 3 from J; bases not matched to a gene: 4. This CDR3 has 14 amino acids. The germline V gene has CDR1 SEHNR and CDR2 FQNEAQ (reference sequence). The CDR3 DNA sequence: TGTGCCAGCAGCCCGACAGGGGAAACAGATACGCAGTATTTT. Translation: CASSPTGETDTQYF.

This chain joins TRBV5-4 and TRBJ2-5, with TRBD2 matching over 12 bases. CDR1 SGHNT and CDR2 YYREEE come from the germline V gene (reference sequence). The CDR3 sequence is 17 residues long. V was clipped by 0 bases and J by 0 bases; unmatched bases: 3. The CDR3 protein is CASSLARTSGNQETQYF. The CDR3 DNA follows: TGTGCCAGCAGCTTGGCTCGGACTAGCGGGAACCAAGAGACCCAGTACTTC.

The chain is built from TRBV19 and TRBJ2-1, with TRBD2 identical over 9 bases. Trimming cost V 7 bases and J 1 base; bases outside gene matches: 14. The germline V gene encodes CDR1 LNHDA and CDR2 SQIVND (reference sequence). The CDR3 is 18 residues long. DNA for the CDR3: TGTGCCAGTACCCTCCCCGGAGGAGCGGGAGGATCCTACAATGAGCAGTTCTTC. Translating gives CASTLPGGAGGSYNEQFF.

The DNA for the CDR3 is TGTGCCACCAGTGATCTCCCCTCGGACAGGGCCTATGAGCAGTTCTTC. Translating it yields CATSDLPSDRAYEQFF. V gene TRBV24-1 combines with J gene TRBJ2-1, with 8 bases that match TRBD1. Germline V lookup: CDR1 KGHDR, CDR2 SFDVKD. The CDR3 extends over 16 amino acids. The V segment lost 3 bases and the J segment 8 bases; nucleotides outside the gene matches: 11.

This rearrangement joins TRBV27 to TRBJ2-1; maybe TRBD2 (5 bases). The ends were cut back, 6 bases at V and 4 bases at J, with 16 bases in the middle. Germline-derived CDR1 and CDR2 are MNHEY and SMNVEV (reference sequence). This CDR3 spans 15 amino acids. The CDR3 nucleotides are TGTGCCAGCAGCCTCGACTACCCTATTTACAATGAGCAGTTCTTC. Residues: CASSLDYPIYNEQFF.

V usage is TRBV24-1 and J usage is TRBJ1-2, with TRBD1 matching over 9 bases. The germline CDR1 and CDR2 sequences are KGHDR and SFDVKD. Trimming at V came to 7 bases and at J to 4 bases, leaving 3 bases not matched to a gene. The CDR3 consists of 13 residues. CDR3 amino acids: CATSGQGSYGYTF. CDR3 bases: TGTGCCACCAGCGGACAGGGGAGCTATGGCTACACCTTC.

The chain has TRBV27 and TRBJ2-1; TRBD2 matches 7 bases. Trimming cost V 1 base and J 6 bases; bases outside gene matches: 6. The CDR3 sequence is 15 residues long. Looked up from germline, CDR1 is MNHEY and CDR2 is SMNVEV (reference sequence). The CDR3 reads CASSLWASGGNEQFF. The CDR3 DNA is TGTGCCAGCAGTTTATGGGCTAGCGGAGGCAATGAGCAGTTCTTC.

The chain employs TRBV6-6 and TRBJ1-6; D remains ambiguous. CDR3 length: 13 amino acids. Germline V gives CDR1 MNHNY, CDR2 SVGAGI (reference sequence). V dropped 9 bases and J dropped 7 bases, with 13 bases sitting between them. CDR3 residues: CASDKGGNSPLHF. The CDR3 nucleotides read TGTGCCAGTGACAAGGGCGGGAATTCACCCCTCCACTTT.